These 13 T cell receptor beta chains were all obtained from the same sample, sequenced in a study of cytomegalovirus exposure and HLA in healthy donors. Amplification used 60 Vbeta primers and 13 Jbeta primers. TCRdb's copy holds only in-frame clones and misses some; the assay was immunoSEQ multiplex PCR. The table lists about 140,000 clones, more than 70% of them singletons, with less than 3% in the top ten. Sample: PBMCs. Source of these receptors: a man aged 50-60 years in good health and CMV-seronegative.

V and J are TRBV29-1 and TRBJ2-7, with D possibly being TRBD1 (6 bases). The ends were cut back, 4 bases at V and 2 bases at J, with 9 bases in the middle. Per germline, CDR1 SQVTM and CDR2 ANQGSEA. The CDR3 consists of 12 residues. CDR3 amino acids: CSVAQGPYEQYF. CDR3 nucleotides: TGCAGCGTTGCACAGGGACCCTACGAGCAGTACTTC.

The rearrangement joins TRBV7-9 to TRBJ2-5, with 8 bases fitting TRBD1. This CDR3 region has 14 residues. With 8 bases clipped from V and 1 base from J, the junction kept 6 bases outside the gene matches. Germline CDR1 and CDR2: SEHNR and FQNEAQ (reference sequence). CDR3: CASRWQGAQETQYF. The CDR3 DNA is TGTGCCAGCCGGTGGCAGGGGGCCCAAGAGACCCAGTACTTC.

The genes are TRBV30 and TRBJ2-5, with D possibly TRBD1 on 5 matching bases. Germline values: CDR1 GTSNPN, CDR2 SVGIG (reference sequence). V lost 0 bases to trimming and J lost 4 bases, with 21 bases between them. This CDR3 spans 17 amino acids. The CDR3 protein is CAWSVDKPQIRGETQYF. In nucleotides, the CDR3 is TGTGCCTGGAGTGTAGATAAGCCCCAAATAAGGGGAGAGACCCAGTACTTC.

This rearrangement joins TRBV5-6 to TRBJ2-7; the match to TRBD1 covers 10 bases. With 5 bases clipped from V and 3 bases from J, the junction kept 8 bases outside the gene matches. There are 15 residues in the CDR3. Looked up from germline, CDR1 is SGHDT and CDR2 is YYEEEE. The CDR3 reads CASRRTGGKVYEQYF. The CDR3 region has the DNA TGTGCCAGCAGGCGGACAGGGGGTAAAGTCTACGAGCAGTACTTC. The entire variable domain, with the rest obtained from reference TRBV5-6 and TRBJ2-7, is as follows: DAGVTQSPTHLIKTRGQQVTLRCSPKSGHDTVSWYQQALGQGPQFIFQYYEEEERQRGNFPDRFSGHQFPNYSSELNVNALLLGDSALYLCASRRTGGKVYEQYFGPGTRLTVT.

This clone showed up just once. The rearrangement joins TRBV27 to TRBJ2-2; tentatively, D is TRBD2 (7 bases). Trimming pared 1 base from V and 7 bases from J, leaving 16 bases between. The CDR3 has 16 residues. Germline V gene sequence: CDR1 MNHEY, CDR2 SMNVEV (reference sequence). CDR3 sequence: CASSLLGGGAVGELFF. CDR3 sequence (DNA): TGTGCCAGCAGTTTATTGGGTGGGGGGGCTGTCGGGGAGCTGTTTTTT.

This chain joins TRBV6-1 and TRBJ1-1, with D possibly being TRBD1 (6 bases). The CDR3 contains 14 residues. Trimming took off 2 bases at V and 6 bases at J, with 13 bases between the two ends. Germline lookup yields CDR1 MNHNS and CDR2 SASEGT. The CDR3 coding sequence is TGTGCCAGCAGTGAATCTTGGGGGCTCGCTGAAGCTTTCTTT. It codes for CASSESWGLAEAFF.

The chain combines TRBV6-5 with TRBJ2-6; D gene ambiguous. The V and J ends lost 8 bases and 2 bases respectively, with 7 bases between them. The CDR3 extends over 13 amino acids. Germline V gene sequence: CDR1 MNHEY, CDR2 SVGAGI. The CDR3 DNA sequence: TGTGCCAGCCTTAGTGCTGGGGCCAACGTCCTGACTTTC. This encodes CASLSAGANVLTF.

This chain links TRBV7-9 with TRBJ1-1; 9 positions match TRBD1. Germline V gene sequence: CDR1 SEHNR, CDR2 FQNEAQ (reference sequence). The CDR3 spans 17 residues. V dropped 1 base and J dropped 4; count of bases not matched to a gene: 10. The CDR3 DNA follows: TGTGCCAGCAGCTTAGATGGGACAGGGTTAGGGAGCACTGAAGCTTTCTTT. It translates to CASSLDGTGLGSTEAFF.

The J gene is TRBJ2-7, the V gene TRBV6-5, with 8 bases that match TRBD1. Germline lookup yields CDR1 MNHEY and CDR2 SVGAGI. CDR3 length: 16 residues. After removal of 0 bases from V and 5 bases from J, the junction contained 9 bases not matched to a gene. CDR3 coding DNA: TGTGCCAGCAGTTACTCGCCGACAGGGGCGGGCAACGAGCAGTACTTC. As protein: CASSYSPTGAGNEQYF.

J is TRBJ1-1 and V is TRBV14; D is unresolved. This CDR3 region has 12 residues. Germline V CDR1 and CDR2: SGHDN, FVKESK. V lost 2 bases and J 5 bases, leaving 6 bases between the germline ends. The CDR3 here is CASSQFQTEAFF. The CDR3 nucleotides are TGTGCCAGCAGCCAATTCCAGACTGAAGCTTTCTTT.

This chain links TRBV5-4 with TRBJ2-7; D is uncertain. Trimming removed 4 bases from V and 6 bases from J, with 20 bases in between. This CDR3 is built from 15 residues. CDR1 SGHNT and CDR2 YYREEE come from the germline V gene (reference sequence). CDR3 bases: TGTGCCAGCAGCCCCGAGAAGAACAGAAGTCCCGAGCAGTACTTC. This sequence encodes CASSPEKNRSPEQYF.

V and J are TRBV7-3 and TRBJ2-1; the match to TRBD2 covers 14 bases. Trimming at V came to 5 bases and at J to 6 bases, leaving 15 bases not matched to a gene. The CDR3 is 19 amino acids. Germline CDR1 reads SGHTA; CDR2 reads FQGTGA. The CDR3 region has the DNA TGTGCCAGCAGCCCAGGACTAGCGGGGGGTTTATTCCCGCCCAATGAGCAGTTCTTC. Residues: CASSPGLAGGLFPPNEQFF.

The chain combines TRBV5-4 with TRBJ2-1, with 8 positions matching TRBD2. Germline V CDR1 and CDR2: SGHNT, YYREEE (reference sequence). The J segment lost 0 bases and the V segment lost 5 bases, leaving 4 bases of the junction unmatched. This CDR3 spans 15 amino acids. CDR3 in amino acids: CASSMGLDSYNEQFF. The CDR3 coding sequence is TGTGCCAGCAGTATGGGACTAGACTCCTACAATGAGCAGTTCTTC.